This entry is about one TCR beta chain. This record belongs to a study of T cell changes during pregnancy in multiple sclerosis. The CDR3 totals 16 residues. Germline V gives CDR1 MNHEY, CDR2 SVGAGI. V trimming: 0 bases; J trimming: 0 bases; junction bases outside the gene matches: 1. Profiling relied on immunoSEQ multiplex PCR, and the TCRdb table lists in-frame clones only, not all of them. This sample has around 50,000 clones, with about 87% found just once. This sequence was found in a female donor with multiple sclerosis, enrolled in a pregnancy study. The sample was peripheral blood, taken in the first trimester of pregnancy. The chain uses TRBV6-5 and TRBJ2-2, with TRBD2 identical over 7 bases. The CDR3 DNA follows: TGTGCCAGCAGTTACTCGGCGGGGGCGAACACCGGGGAGCTGTTTTTT. This gives the protein CASSYSAGANTGELFF.